This T cell receptor beta chain was found in a study of cytomegalovirus exposure and HLA in healthy donors. Amplification used 60 Vbeta primers and 13 Jbeta primers. The data were produced by immunoSEQ multiplex PCR, yet TCRdb's version contains in-frame clones alone and is incomplete. The profile shows 160,000 or so clones, 65% to 75% of them singletons. In the case of this clone: Antigen unknown.

The CDR3 runs 15 residues. CDR1 LNHDA and CDR2 SQIVND come from the germline V gene (reference sequence). V lost 3 bases to trimming and J lost 5 bases, with 16 bases between them. Study outcomes and limitations: The study recorded 160 or so TCR beta chains that were cytomegalovirus-associated. The CMV antigen specificity of a few CMV-associated chains was confirmed through in vitro analysis.

The specimen was PBMCs. The chain employs TRBV19 and TRBJ1-1, with D tentatively TRBD1 (6 bases). The sequence derives from a human donor in good health. The CDR3 region is CASSMLRQGYTEAFF. DNA for the CDR3: TGTGCCAGTAGTATGCTCCGGCAGGGGTATACTGAAGCTTTCTTT.